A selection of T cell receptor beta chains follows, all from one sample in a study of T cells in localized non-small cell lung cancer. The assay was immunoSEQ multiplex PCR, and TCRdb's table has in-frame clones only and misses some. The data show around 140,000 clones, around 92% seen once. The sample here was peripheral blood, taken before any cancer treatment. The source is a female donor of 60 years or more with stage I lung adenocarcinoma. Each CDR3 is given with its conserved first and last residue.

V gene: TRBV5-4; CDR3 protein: CASSLRLLAGNNEQFF
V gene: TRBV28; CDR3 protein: CASRPQGALLGYTF
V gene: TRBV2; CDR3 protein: CASSVGREAFF
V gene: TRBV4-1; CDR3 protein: CASSLNRQYF
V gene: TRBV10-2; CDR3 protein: CAITDRGNTEAFF
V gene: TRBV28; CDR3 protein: CASSLGTGLNTEAFF
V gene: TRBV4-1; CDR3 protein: CASSQVETGEKLFF
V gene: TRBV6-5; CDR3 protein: CASTTRDRGVGYTF
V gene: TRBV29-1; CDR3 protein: CSSTLAIKETQYF
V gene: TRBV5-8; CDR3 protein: CASSLPKPYEQYF
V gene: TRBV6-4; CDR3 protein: CASSDIGTADTQYF
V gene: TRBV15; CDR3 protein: CATSRDRNSQETQYF
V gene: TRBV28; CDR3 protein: CASNSAGQGFIKAEAFF
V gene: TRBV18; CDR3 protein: CASSPGLQGTDTQYF
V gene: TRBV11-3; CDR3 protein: CASSLEGYWPDNEQFF
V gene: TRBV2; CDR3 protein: CASSVSEQFF
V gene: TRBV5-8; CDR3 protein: CASSFFASNQPQHF
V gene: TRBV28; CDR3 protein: CASSFPSGGQETQYF
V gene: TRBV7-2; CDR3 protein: CASSLEGGLARTGELFF
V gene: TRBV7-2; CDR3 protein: CASSAPPGAPLVYNEQFF
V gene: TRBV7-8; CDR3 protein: CASSYRTGQAASEQYF
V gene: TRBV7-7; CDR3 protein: CASSPGAGGVGYEQYF
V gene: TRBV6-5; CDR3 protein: CASRSKGEKLFF
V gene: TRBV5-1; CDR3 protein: CASSSIAGGHTDTQYF
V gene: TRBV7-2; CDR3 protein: CASSLRGLREQYF
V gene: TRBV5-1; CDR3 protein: CASSLAIGANYGYTF
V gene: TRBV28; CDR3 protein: CASRGLAVYNEQFF
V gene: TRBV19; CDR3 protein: CASQLGQGQGYTF
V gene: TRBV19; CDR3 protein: CASSILQANQPQHF
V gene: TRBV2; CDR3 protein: CASKGSVGSGRAVGTDTQYF
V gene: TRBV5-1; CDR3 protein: CASSLGDWYRTDTQYF
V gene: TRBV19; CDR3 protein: CASSFLTDTQYF
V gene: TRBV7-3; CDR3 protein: CASSIAGGSSYEQYF
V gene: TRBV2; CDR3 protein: CASSTTVYQETQYF
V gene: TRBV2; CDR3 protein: CASSEVRGHTEAFF
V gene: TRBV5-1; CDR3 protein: CASRIGTGVGEQYF
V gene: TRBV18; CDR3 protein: CASSPPGSEAFF
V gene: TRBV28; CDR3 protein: CASSLPLPDTQYF
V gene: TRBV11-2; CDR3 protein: CASSLTPGDEQYF
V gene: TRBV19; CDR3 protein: CASSNYGDNYGYTF
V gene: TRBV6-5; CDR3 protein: CASSTGGGKNSPLHF
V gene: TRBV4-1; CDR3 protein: CASSQVKQNYGYTF
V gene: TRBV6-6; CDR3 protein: CASRGGPYEQYF
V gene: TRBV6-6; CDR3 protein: CASNPLGLEYNEQFF